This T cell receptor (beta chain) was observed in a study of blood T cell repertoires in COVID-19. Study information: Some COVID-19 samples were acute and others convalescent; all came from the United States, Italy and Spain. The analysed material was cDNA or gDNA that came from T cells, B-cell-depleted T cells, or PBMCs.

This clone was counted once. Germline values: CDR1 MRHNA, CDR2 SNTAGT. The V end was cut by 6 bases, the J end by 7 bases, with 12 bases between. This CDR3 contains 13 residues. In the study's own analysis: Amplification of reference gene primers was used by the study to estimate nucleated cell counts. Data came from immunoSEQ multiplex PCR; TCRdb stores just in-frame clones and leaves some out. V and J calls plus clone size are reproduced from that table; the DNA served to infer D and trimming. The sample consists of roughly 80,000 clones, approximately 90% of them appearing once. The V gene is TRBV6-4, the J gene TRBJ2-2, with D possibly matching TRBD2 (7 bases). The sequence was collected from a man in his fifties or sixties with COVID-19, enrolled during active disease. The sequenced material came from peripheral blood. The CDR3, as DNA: TGTGCCAGCAGCGGCGGGGGCAACGGGGAGCTGTTTTTT. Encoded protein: CASSGGGNGELFF.